The T cell receptor beta chain under discussion was sequenced for a study of identical twins listed by TCRdb under 2016. About the study as a whole: To test whether fetal clonotypes persist, the study used deep sequencing on TCR alpha and beta repertoires from monozygotic twins, unrelated adults of various ages, and cord blood. To rule out contamination, replicate twin experiments were performed at different times with different library preparation protocols. The study at large found these results: In monozygotic twins, recombination models systematically underestimated out-of-frame TCR alpha sharing, but the models matched the sharing seen between unrelated individuals. Compared with coincidental sharing between unrelated individuals, out-of-frame TCR alpha sequences shared between twins had an excess of sequences with low generation probability. The excess sharing between twins in beta out-of-frame sequences was weaker because fewer shared sequences reduced the signal-to-noise ratio. Because the same donors could not be followed over many years, the conclusions depended on cross-sectional statistical analysis. Zero-insertion analyses could be partly confounded by invariant T cells such as MAIT and iNKT, though diverse VJ usage argued against such confounding for most clonotypes. Abundant cord blood beta clonotypes had fewer insertions, young adult naive repertoires showed a similar but weaker trend, and memory repertoires showed no such trend.

Libraries were made using 5' RACE. Reads for this sample came from an Illumina HiSeq 2000. Template switching added a universal primer binding site, and the final cDNA carried a unique molecular identifier that allowed TCR cDNA molecules to be counted accurately. Specific primers in the conserved constant-segment region were used to synthesize first-strand cDNA for TCR alpha and beta chains. To control for contamination, every cDNA library was double barcoded, receiving both a SMART-Mk sample barcode and Illumina barcodes. TruSeq adapter sequences along with Illumina sample barcodes were introduced in two successive PCR steps. Sequencing of the TCR alpha and beta cDNA libraries was done on the Illumina HiSeq platform using custom primers. Processing in the source paper ran as follows. MiGEC was used to process raw reads and extract unique molecular identifiers, and MiXCR was used to find CDR3 positions. Recombination models were inferred per individual with the repgenHMM and IGoR tools using an EM algorithm. Shared clonotype analysis was performed with the tcR package in R, normalizing sharing by the product of cloneset sizes. Out-of-frame nonproductive sequences were analyzed to study raw recombination free of thymic and clonal selection effects. TCRdb redid the processing of the public reads, applying fastp at Q25 and MiXCR, and retained in-frame beta chains. Each entry is one CDR3 protein sequence, shown with its most common DNA and genes. TCRdb's processing, not the authors' own work, is the source of the V and J calls. The sample yields some 97,000 distinct CDR3 sequences; about 6% were counted once. The ten largest clones add up to approximately 12% of the sample.

Only healthy Caucasian donors were included. Miltenyi CD45RO+ enrichment and human naive T-cell isolation kits were used to isolate memory (CD45RO+) and naive T cells from PBMC. The sample holds many counts of this clonotype. Its antigen remains unidentified. Base qualities were left out, and no much larger clone turns up one base away. From the germline V gene, CDR1 is MNHEY and CDR2 is SVGAGI. The V end gives up 4 bases and the J end 2 bases, leaving 6 bases in the junction not matched to a gene. From cysteine to phenylalanine, the CDR3 is 15 amino acids long. Only CDR3 DNA remains: 45 bases, in frame from the first base.

The TCR originated in a woman aged 45-59 years in good health. Sequencing input: memory T cells sorted from blood. Read against the paper, the sample's cell subset or site label means: CD45RO+ enriched T cells. The rearranged segments are TRBV6-5 and TRBJ2-7; TRBD2 agrees with 9 junctional bases. CDR3 region: CASSSEREAPYEQYF. The bases are TGTGCCAGCAGTTCAGAGCGGGAGGCCCCCTACGAGCAGTACTTC.